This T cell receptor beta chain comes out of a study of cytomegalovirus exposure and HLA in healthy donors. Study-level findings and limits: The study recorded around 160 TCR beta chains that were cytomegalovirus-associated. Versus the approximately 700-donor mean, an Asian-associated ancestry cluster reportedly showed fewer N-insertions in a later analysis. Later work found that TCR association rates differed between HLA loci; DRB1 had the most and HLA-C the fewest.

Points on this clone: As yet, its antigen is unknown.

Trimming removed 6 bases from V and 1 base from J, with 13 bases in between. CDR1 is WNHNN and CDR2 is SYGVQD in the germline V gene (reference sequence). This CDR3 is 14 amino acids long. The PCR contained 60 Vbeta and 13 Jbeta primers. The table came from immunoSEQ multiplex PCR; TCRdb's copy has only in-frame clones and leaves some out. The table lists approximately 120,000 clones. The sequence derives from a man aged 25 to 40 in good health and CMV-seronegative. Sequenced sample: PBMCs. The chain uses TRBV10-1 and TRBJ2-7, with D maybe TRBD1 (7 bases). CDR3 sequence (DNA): TGCGCCAGCAGCGGGGGACAGAATTCCTACGAGCAGTACTTC. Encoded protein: CASSGGQNSYEQYF.